A single sample gave rise to the 9 T cell receptor beta chains below, sequenced in a study of blood T cell repertoires in COVID-19. Produced via immunoSEQ multiplex PCR; TCRdb's table is partial and in-frame only. The table includes 88,000 or so clones, 65% to 90% detected once. Sample: peripheral blood. The receptors originated from a man in his sixties with acute or convalescent COVID-19.

The chain uses TRBV2 and TRBJ2-1, with TRBD2 matching over 15 bases. Germline V gene data show CDR1 as SNHLY and CDR2 as FYNNEI. There are 16 residues in the CDR3. J lost 5 bases, V lost 4 bases, and 3 bases had no gene match. The CDR3 DNA is TGTGCCAGCAGTGGGACTAGCGGGGGGGGTCACAATGAGCAGTTCTTC. It yields the protein CASSGTSGGGHNEQFF. The variable domain in full, completed from reference TRBV2 and TRBJ2-1, reads EPEVTQTPSHQVTQMGQEVILRCVPISNHLYFYWYRQILGQKVEFLVSFYNNEISEKSEIFDDQFSVERPDGSNFTLKIRSTKLEDSAMYFCASSGTSGGGHNEQFFGPGTRLTVL.

J is TRBJ2-1 and V is TRBV15; D unresolved. CDR1 is LNHNV, CDR2 YYDKDF, per germline (reference sequence). V was clipped by 7 bases and J by 4 bases, with 5 bases between them. The CDR3 has 11 amino acids. CDR3 sequence reads: CATMQYNEQFF. Here the CDR3 DNA reads TGTGCCACCATGCAGTACAATGAGCAGTTCTTC.

The chain is built from TRBV7-2 and TRBJ2-5; 8 nucleotides match TRBD2. With 1 base clipped from V and 0 bases from J, the junction kept 4 bases outside the gene matches. There are 16 residues in the CDR3. In germline, CDR1 is SGHTA, CDR2 FQGNSA. CDR3 DNA: TGTGCCAGCAGCTTAGGTAGCGGGGCAAACCAAGAGACCCAGTACTTC. This translates into CASSLGSGANQETQYF.

The genes are TRBV7-2 and TRBJ2-3, with 9 nucleotides matching TRBD2. Germline trimming cut 5 bases from V and 4 bases from J; bases unmatched to any gene: 10. The CDR3 is 16 amino acids. Germline V gene lookup returns CDR1 SGHTA and CDR2 FQGNSA. DNA for the CDR3: TGTGCCAGCAGCCCCGGGGCGGGGGGGCGCCCAGATACGCAGTATTTT. It is translated as CASSPGAGGRPDTQYF.

J is TRBJ1-6 and V is TRBV10-1; no clear D. Deletions cut 6 bases from V and 3 bases from J, with 12 bases between. The CDR3 is 15 residues long. Germline-derived CDR1 and CDR2 are WNHNN and SYGVQD (reference sequence). This CDR3 is CASSGEVDYNSPLHF. The CDR3 DNA is TGCGCCAGCAGCGGGGAAGTGGACTATAATTCACCCCTCCACTTT.

This chain joins TRBV9 and TRBJ2-5, with D perhaps TRBD2 (5 bases). The V end lost 0 bases, the J end lost 4 bases, and 10 bases lay between the germline ends. The V gene's germline CDR1 is SGDLS and CDR2 YYNGEE. This CDR3 contains 14 residues. The CDR3 DNA reads TGTGCCAGCAGCGTAGGGGTAGCGCGAGAGACCCAGTACTTC. Its protein product is CASSVGVARETQYF.

This chain links TRBV12-5 with TRBJ2-1; D possibly corresponds to TRBD2 (7 bases). The CDR3 runs to 17 residues. Germline V gene lookup returns CDR1 LGHNT and CDR2 FRNRAP. Trimming pared 5 bases from V and 5 bases from J, leaving 22 bases between. The CDR3 DNA follows: TGTGCTAGTGGTGCCCCTTTGTGGGGGGGGCCCGACAATGAGCAGTTCTTC. Protein product: CASGAPLWGGPDNEQFF.

J is TRBJ1-4 and V is TRBV5-1; D is unclear. Trimming removed 4 bases from V and 4 bases from J, with 8 bases in between. Per germline, CDR1 SGHRS and CDR2 YFSETQ. The CDR3 runs to 13 residues. The CDR3 here is CASSPRVNEKLFF. The CDR3 DNA sequence: TGCGCCAGCAGCCCCCGCGTTAATGAAAAACTGTTTTTT.

The chain carries TRBV19 and TRBJ1-4; D unclear. The CDR3 is made up of 18 amino acids. CDR1 LNHDA and CDR2 SQIVND come from the germline V gene (reference sequence). The V and J ends lost 3 bases and 3 bases respectively, with 20 bases between them. This CDR3 is CASSIVIPKTPSNEKLFF. The CDR3 DNA reads as TGTGCCAGTAGTATCGTTATCCCCAAAACACCATCTAATGAAAAACTGTTTTTT.